This T cell receptor beta chain was recorded in a study of beta chain features in type 1 diabetes. In the study overall: In age, gender and cell yields, patients were similar to healthy donors.

Using CD45RO/CCR7/CD25/CD127/CD95/CD27, CD4+ naive, central memory, regulatory and stem cell-like memory cells were sorted. Germline V gene sequence: CDR1 SGHAT, CDR2 FQNNGV. The CDR3 is made up of 15 amino acids. The V gene end was trimmed by 7 bases and the J gene end by 2 bases; junction bases not matched to a gene: 7. For this clone: Its matching antigen is unknown.

Study conclusions and caveats: There was a moderate but significant shortening of TCRB CDR3s in all four CD4+ subsets of Type 1 diabetes patients.

Every isolated RNA sample was fully reverse transcribed, so sequencing captured expressed TCRB transcripts. Measured with immunoSEQ multiplex PCR; TCRdb has only the in-frame clones, and not every one. The data show 100,000 to 150,000 clones, roughly 17% seen once. V and J are TRBV11-2 and TRBJ2-5, with 10 bases fitting TRBD1. This receptor was identified in a man younger than 30 with type 1 diabetes. Sample: central memory CD4+ T cells from blood. The CDR3 DNA is TGTGCCAGCAAATCGGGACAGGGGATACAAGAGACCCAGTACTTC. This translates into CASKSGQGIQETQYF.